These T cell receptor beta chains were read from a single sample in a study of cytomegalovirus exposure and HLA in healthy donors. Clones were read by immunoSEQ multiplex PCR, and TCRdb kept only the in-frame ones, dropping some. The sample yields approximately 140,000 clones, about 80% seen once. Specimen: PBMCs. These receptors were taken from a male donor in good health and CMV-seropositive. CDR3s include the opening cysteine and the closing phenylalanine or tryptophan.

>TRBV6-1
CLVIEMAYNEQFF
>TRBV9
CASSDRQGYEQFF
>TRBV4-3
CASSQGTGKTRAAEAFF
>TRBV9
CASSVLAGGPNEQFF
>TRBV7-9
CASSLKHEGQGNTQYF
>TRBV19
CASSPTVTNEKLFF
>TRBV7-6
CASSLVRPSSYNSPLHF
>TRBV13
CASSPGLAPNNEQFF
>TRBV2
CASSLAGTKAYEQYF
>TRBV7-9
CASSLAGTGGIYGYTF
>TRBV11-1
CASSLTDTDTQYF
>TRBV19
CASSSGQGVAGANVLTF
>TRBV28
CASSLAASGTYEQYF
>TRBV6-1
CASSLRDTSNQPQHF
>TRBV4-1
CASTAGPSGGWETQYF
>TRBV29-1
CSVVGQGVNEQYF
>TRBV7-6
CASSLDALGQGWGETQYF
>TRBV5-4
CASSWDSITEAFF
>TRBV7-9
CASSYSDQPQHF
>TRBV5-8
CASSLRGGTEAFF
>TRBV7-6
CASSAGQGSYNSPLHF
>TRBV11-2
CASSLVTRPGELFF
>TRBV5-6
CASSATGGVTGELFF
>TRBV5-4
CASSALQGGGSYEQYF
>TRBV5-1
CASSTANYGYTF
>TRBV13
CASSPGQGRPSSYEQYF
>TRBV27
CASSLFGVAGSTDTQYF
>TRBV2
CASSLWTGTDTQYF
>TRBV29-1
CSLRRGNEQYF
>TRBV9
CASSVGQGFGYTF
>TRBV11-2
CASSLGPGGADTQYF
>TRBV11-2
CASSRQGAYTEAFF
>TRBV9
CASSRDGRDRRYGYTF
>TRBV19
CASSPRGGGSYNEQFF
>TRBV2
CASSSGQGNEKLFF
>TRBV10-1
CASNKWQGYNEQFF
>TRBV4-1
CASSQRGQNYGYTF
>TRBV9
CASSVEPTLRLSSYNEQFF
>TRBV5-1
CASSGGGLAGTDTQYF
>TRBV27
CASSLPPLAGVTDTQYF
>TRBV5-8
CASSHGQRRQETQYF
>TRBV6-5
CASSEGDSSYEQYF
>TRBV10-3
CAISANRDNEQFF
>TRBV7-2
CASSLTEGQGIKRSYGYTF